These T cell receptor beta chains were read from a single sample in a study of T-cell reconstitution after alpha-beta-depleted transplantation in children. From the PCR reads, TCRdb called clonotypes with MiXCR, one entry per CDR3 protein. Among about 98,000 distinct CDR3 sequences listed, 20% to 25% were seen once. Sequencing used PBMCs, obtained before TCRalphabeta/CD19-depleted stem cell transplant. These TCRs come from a boy between 2 and 10 years old with acute lymphoblastic leukemia, due to receive a stem cell transplant. Each CDR3 is given without its conserved first and last residue.

>TRBV6-2/TRBV6-3
ASSSGSHTGELF
>TRBV7-2
ASSAGGPYGYT
>TRBV6-6
ASSFRANEAF
>TRBV20-1
SARTSAIDTQY
>TRBV11-1
ASSRRRERLSYT
>TRBV12-3/TRBV12-4
ASSFSAIEQF
>TRBV6-6
ASRTPAQETQY
>TRBV20-1
SAGPGSYEQY
>TRBV27
ASSPPPGALNYGYT
>TRBV5-1
ASSLGQGLGEQF
>TRBV28
ASSLAAGGLFQETQY
>TRBV15
ATSRRTSGDNEQF
>TRBV7-8
ASSLSTNEKLF
>TRBV24-1
ATSSPTGEIRGPNTGELF
>TRBV6-1
ASQLAPGTASYGYT
>TRBV3-1
ASSQLGTSSYEQY
>TRBV6-1
ASTPTLGSYNEQF
>TRBV7-9
ASSLKALNTEAF
>TRBV18
ASSPQRASADEQY
>TRBV7-9
ASSSAGGSTDTQY
>TRBV14
ASSRRDTGELF
>TRBV7-2
ASSSRGTDPSYEQY
>TRBV6-5
ATQMGYGYT
>TRBV5-1
ASSLRTSGGADTQY
>TRBV5-6
ASSLDGTGNQPQH
>TRBV7-6
ASSPWGQGPGETQY
>TRBV7-3
ASSPNPGGGGSSYEQY
>TRBV28
ASSLSGQTPYEQY
>TRBV18
ASSPLDTGELF
>TRBV28
ASSLGQGAFGYT
>TRBV27
ASSPDAYNEQF
>TRBV5-6
ASSGAKITGELF
>TRBV20-1
SAITPGLRSEQY
>TRBV5-1
ASSPSVGQGYEQY
>TRBV5-1
ASSLNTARETQY
>TRBV12-3/TRBV12-4
ASSFEQTTDTQH
>TRBV20-1
SARVGNTDTQY
>TRBV29-1
SVGWQTNQPQH
>TRBV20-1
SAPGTGGNSPLH
>TRBV6-5
ASSFRDDTEAF
>TRBV10-3
AISPHIRASEQY
>TRBV5-6
ASSYKRLEDTQY
>TRBV5-1
ASSAPGGGTEAS
>TRBV6-5
ASSQNTGELF
>TRBV14
ASSPLSDTSTDTQY
>TRBV5-1
ASSSSGDSGELF
>TRBV7-2
ASSLGTRNTGELF